This record looks at one T cell receptor beta chain sequence and its context. Its antigen remains undetermined. Per-base quality was not reported, and no clone a single base away is much larger than it. These data come from a study of blood T cell repertoires in COVID-19 (TCRdb year 2020). In the study overall: Collaborator samples came from the United States, Italy and Spain and covered acute and convalescent phases of COVID-19. The samples were drawn from the first 160 participants of the ongoing ImmuneRACE study and from some 1,300 subjects provided by 6 global collaborators. A de-identified subject ID, COVID-19 status, age in years and sex were almost always included in the sample metadata. The repertoires were released in a freely available public database meant as a resource for research on the immune response to SARS-CoV-2. Deeply sampled blood TCRbeta repertoires from subjects exposed to, actively infected with, or recovered from COVID-19 were included in the dataset. The material from the prospective study consisted of cDNA or gDNA derived from T cells, B-cell-depleted T cells, or PBMCs. Where HLA class I and class II types were available, the types were taken from metadata supplied by the sample provider, not from assay-based typing. The full study reports these points: The quantity of clinical and demographic metadata differed by source and by participant and was supplied without curation.

TCRbeta CDR3 regions were amplified from genomic DNA using the immunoSEQ Assay, a bias-controlled multiplex PCR. The source study handled its data this way. Nucleated cell counts per sample were estimated from amplification of reference gene primers within the assay. Sequence reads were collapsed and filtered to measure the absolute abundance of every unique TCRbeta CDR3 rearrangement. For each sample, productive Simpson clonality was calculated as the square root of Simpson's diversity index over productive rearrangements. TCRdb stores this immuneACCESS table with in-frame sequences only. Part of the clones is absent; in the studies checked, under half of the shortfall reflects unresolved V genes, and no reason is known for the rest. V and J calls and clone size are given by that table; D and trimming were obtained from the DNA. The sample contains about 180,000 clones, around 87% of them found a single time. The top ten constitute less than 3.5% of the sample.

Trimming accounts for 4 bases at V and 8 bases at J, while the number of junction bases matched to no gene is 8. From the germline V gene, CDR1 is SGHRS and CDR2 is YFSETQ. The CDR3 has 14 amino acids, counting the end cysteine and phenylalanine. The DNA shown is the 42-base CDR3, in frame from base 1. Collaborating institutions collected whole blood in K2EDTA tubes following their own protocols. For TCRbeta analysis, collaborator samples were shipped as frozen whole blood, as isolated PBMCs, or as DNA extracted from either sample type. This receptor was taken from a young woman with active or convalescent COVID-19. The chain is assembled from TRBV5-1 and TRBJ2-1; TRBD2 aligns with 8 central bases. Sequenced material: peripheral blood. The CDR3 is CASSEGTRSDEQFF. The sequenced DNA: TGCGCCAGCAGCGAGGGGACTAGGAGCGATGAGCAGTTCTTC.